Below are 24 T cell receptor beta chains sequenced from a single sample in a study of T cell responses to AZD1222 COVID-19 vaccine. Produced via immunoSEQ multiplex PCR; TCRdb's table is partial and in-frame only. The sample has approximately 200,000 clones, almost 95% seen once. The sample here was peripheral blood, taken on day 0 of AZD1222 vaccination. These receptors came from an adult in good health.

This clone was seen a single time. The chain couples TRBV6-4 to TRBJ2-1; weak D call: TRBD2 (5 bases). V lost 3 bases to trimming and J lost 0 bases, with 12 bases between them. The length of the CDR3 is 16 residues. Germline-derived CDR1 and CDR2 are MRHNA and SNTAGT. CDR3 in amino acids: CASSEWASSSYNEQFF. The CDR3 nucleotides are TGTGCCAGCAGTGAGTGGGCTAGCAGCTCCTACAATGAGCAGTTCTTC.

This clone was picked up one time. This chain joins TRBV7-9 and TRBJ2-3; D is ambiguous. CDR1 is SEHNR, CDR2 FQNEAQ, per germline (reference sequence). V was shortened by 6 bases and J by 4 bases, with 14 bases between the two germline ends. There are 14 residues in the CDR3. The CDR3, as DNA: TGTGCCAGCAGAATTGGGCCCGCACCAGATACGCAGTATTTT. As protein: CASRIGPAPDTQYF.

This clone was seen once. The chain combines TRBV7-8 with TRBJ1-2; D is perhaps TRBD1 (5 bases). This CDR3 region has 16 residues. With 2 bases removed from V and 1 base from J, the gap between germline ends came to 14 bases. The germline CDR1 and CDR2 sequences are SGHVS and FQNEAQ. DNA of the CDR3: TGTGCCAGCAGCTTAAGGCGGGACGCCCTTAACTATGGCTACACCTTC. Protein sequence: CASSLRRDALNYGYTF.

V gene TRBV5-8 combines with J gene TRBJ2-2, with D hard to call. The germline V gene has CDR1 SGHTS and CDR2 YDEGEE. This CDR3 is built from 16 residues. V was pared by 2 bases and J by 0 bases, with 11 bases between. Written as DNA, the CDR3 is TGTGCCAGCAGCTTATACGGAACCTCGAACACCGGGGAGCTGTTTTTT. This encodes CASSLYGTSNTGELFF. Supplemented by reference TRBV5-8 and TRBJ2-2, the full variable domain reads EAGVTQSPTHLIKTRGQQATLRCSPISGHTSVYWYQQALGLGLQFLLWYDEGEERNRGNFPPRFSGRQFPNYSSELNVNALELEDSALYLCASSLYGTSNTGELFFGEGSRLTVL.

Written as DNA, the CDR3 is TGTGCCTGGGACGGTATTAACTATGGCTACACCTTC. This gives the protein CAWDGINYGYTF. V usage is TRBV30 and J usage is TRBJ1-2; D gene unclear. CDR1 is GTSNPN, CDR2 SVGIG, per germline (reference sequence). The CDR3 loop spans 12 amino acids. Deletions cut 5 bases from V and 1 base from J, with 8 bases between. Full variable domain (rest looked up from reference TRBV30 and TRBJ1-2): SQTIHQWPATLVQPVGSPLSLECTVEGTSNPNLYWYRQAAGRGLQLLFYSVGIGQISSEVPQNLSASRPQDRQFILSSKKLLLSDSGFYLCAWDGINYGYTFGSGTRLTVV.

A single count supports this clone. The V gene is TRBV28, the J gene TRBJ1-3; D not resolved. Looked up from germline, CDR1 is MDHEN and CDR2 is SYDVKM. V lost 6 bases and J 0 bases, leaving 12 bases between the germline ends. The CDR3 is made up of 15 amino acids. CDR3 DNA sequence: TGTGCCAGCAGACCTCGACGGTCCTCTGGAAACACCATATATTTT. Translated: CASRPRRSSGNTIYF.

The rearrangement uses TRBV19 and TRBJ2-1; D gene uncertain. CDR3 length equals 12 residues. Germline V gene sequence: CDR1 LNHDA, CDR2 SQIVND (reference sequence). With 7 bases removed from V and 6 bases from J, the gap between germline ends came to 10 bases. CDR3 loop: CASKPKGNEQFF. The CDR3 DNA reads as TGTGCCAGTAAGCCTAAGGGCAATGAGCAGTTCTTC.

Here the CDR3 reads CASRAITSSGNTIYF. DNA for the CDR3: TGTGCCAGCAGGGCCATTACTTCCTCTGGAAACACCATATATTTT. This rearrangement joins TRBV6-5 to TRBJ1-3; D is ambiguous. CDR3 length equals 15 residues. Trimming took 6 bases from V and 0 from J, leaving 12 bases between them. Germline CDR1 MNHEY, CDR2 SVGAGI.

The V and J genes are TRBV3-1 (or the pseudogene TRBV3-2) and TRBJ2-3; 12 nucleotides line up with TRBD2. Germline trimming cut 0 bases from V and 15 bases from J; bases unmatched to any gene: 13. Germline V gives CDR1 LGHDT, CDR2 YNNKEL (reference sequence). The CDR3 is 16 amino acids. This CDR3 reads CASSQEVASGRAPLYF. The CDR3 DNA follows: TGTGCCAGCAGCCAAGAGGTGGCTAGCGGGAGGGCCCCATTATATTTT.

In nucleotides, the CDR3 is TGTGCCAGTAGTATAGCTAGCGGATCGAACACCGGGGAGCTGTTTTTT. Amino acids: CASSIASGSNTGELFF. This chain connects TRBV19 to TRBJ2-2; 7 bases fit TRBD2. The CDR3 extends over 16 amino acids. After removal of 1 base from V and 0 bases from J, the junction contained 2 bases not matched to a gene. CDR1 and CDR2 (germline): LNHDA, SQIVND (reference sequence).

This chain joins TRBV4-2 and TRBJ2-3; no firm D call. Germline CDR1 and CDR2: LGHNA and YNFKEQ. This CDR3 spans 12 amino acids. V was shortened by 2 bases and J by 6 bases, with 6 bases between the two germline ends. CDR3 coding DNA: TGTGCCAGCAGCCAACGGGCTGATACGCAGTATTTT. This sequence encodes CASSQRADTQYF.

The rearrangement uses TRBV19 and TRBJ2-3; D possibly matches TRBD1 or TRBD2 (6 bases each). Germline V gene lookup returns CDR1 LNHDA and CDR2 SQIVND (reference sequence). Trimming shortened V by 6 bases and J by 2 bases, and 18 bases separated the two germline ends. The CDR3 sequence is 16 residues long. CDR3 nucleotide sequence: TGTGCCAGTAGAGACCCTAGGGGGGATGCCACAGATACGCAGTATTTT. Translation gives CASRDPRGDATDTQYF.

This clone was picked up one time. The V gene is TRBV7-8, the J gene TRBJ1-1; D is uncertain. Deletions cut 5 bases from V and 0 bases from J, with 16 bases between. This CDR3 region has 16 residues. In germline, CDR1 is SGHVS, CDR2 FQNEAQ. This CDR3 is CASSPVGSLLNTEAFF. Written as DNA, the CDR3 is TGTGCCAGCAGCCCAGTCGGGAGCTTGCTGAACACTGAAGCTTTCTTT.

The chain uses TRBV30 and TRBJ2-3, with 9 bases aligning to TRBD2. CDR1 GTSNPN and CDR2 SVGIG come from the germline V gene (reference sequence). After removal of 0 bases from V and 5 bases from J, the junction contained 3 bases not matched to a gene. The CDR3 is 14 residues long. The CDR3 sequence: CAWSVSREGDTQYF. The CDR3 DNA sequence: TGTGCCTGGAGTGTATCGCGGGAGGGAGATACGCAGTATTTT.

CDR3 bases: TGTGCCAGTAGTATTTTCCAGGGCCCCTACGAGCAGTACTTC. Protein: CASSIFQGPYEQYF. This chain connects TRBV19 to TRBJ2-7, with a tentative D call TRBD1 (5 bases). The CDR3 consists of 14 residues. Germline V gives CDR1 LNHDA, CDR2 SQIVND (reference sequence). Between the trimmed V and J ends, which lost 3 bases and 2 bases, there was a span of 11 bases. Full variable domain (remainder filled in from reference TRBV19 and TRBJ2-7): DGGITQSPKYLFRKEGQNVTLSCEQNLNHDAMYWYRQDPGQGLRLIYYSQIVNDFQKGDIAEGYSVSREKKESFPLTVTSAQKNPTAFYLCASSIFQGPYEQYFGPGTRLTVT.

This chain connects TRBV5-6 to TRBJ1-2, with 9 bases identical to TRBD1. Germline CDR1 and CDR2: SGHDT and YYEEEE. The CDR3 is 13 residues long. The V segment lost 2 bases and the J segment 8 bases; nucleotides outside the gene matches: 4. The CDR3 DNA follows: TGTGCCAGCAGCTTTCGACAGGGGGACGGCTACACCTTC. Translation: CASSFRQGDGYTF.

The CDR3 loop reads CASSLEPGAPGELFF. The DNA of the CDR3 is TGTGCCAGCAGCTTAGAGCCAGGGGCCCCCGGGGAGCTGTTTTTT. The chain couples TRBV7-9 to TRBJ2-2; D is perhaps TRBD1 (6 bases). Per the germline V gene, CDR1 is SEHNR and CDR2 is FQNEAQ (reference sequence). The CDR3 covers 15 residues. V gave up 1 base and J gave up 6 bases, with 12 bases separating them.

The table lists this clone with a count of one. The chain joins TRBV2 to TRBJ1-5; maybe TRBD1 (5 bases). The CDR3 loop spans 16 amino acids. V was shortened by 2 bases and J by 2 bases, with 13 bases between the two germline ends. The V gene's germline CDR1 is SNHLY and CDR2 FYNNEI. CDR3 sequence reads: CASSELWGGGNQPQHF. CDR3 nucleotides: TGTGCCAGCAGTGAATTGTGGGGGGGTGGCAATCAGCCCCAGCATTTT.

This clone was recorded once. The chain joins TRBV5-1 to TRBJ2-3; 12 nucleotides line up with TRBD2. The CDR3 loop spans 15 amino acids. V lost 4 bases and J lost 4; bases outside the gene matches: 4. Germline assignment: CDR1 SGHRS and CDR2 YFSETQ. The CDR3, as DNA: TGCGCCAGCAGCCTTGGGACTAGCGGGCCAGATACGCAGTATTTT. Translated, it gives CASSLGTSGPDTQYF.

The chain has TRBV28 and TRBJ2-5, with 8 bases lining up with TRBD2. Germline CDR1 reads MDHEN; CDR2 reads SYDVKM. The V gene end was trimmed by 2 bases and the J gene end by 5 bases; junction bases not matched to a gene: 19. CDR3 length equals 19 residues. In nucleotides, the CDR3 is TGTGCCAGCAGTTTAAGAGGAAGCGGGTACGGGGGGGTATCGGAGACCCAGTACTTC. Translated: CASSLRGSGYGGVSETQYF.

The CDR3 region is CASSLNRDRGYEQYF. CDR3 nucleotides: TGTGCCAGCAGCTTAAACCGGGACAGGGGTTACGAGCAGTACTTC. The rearrangement links TRBV7-8 to TRBJ2-7; TRBD1 agrees at 10 bases. This CDR3 has 15 amino acids. J was trimmed by 4 bases and V by 2 bases; bases with no gene match: 5. In germline, CDR1 is SGHVS, CDR2 FQNEAQ.

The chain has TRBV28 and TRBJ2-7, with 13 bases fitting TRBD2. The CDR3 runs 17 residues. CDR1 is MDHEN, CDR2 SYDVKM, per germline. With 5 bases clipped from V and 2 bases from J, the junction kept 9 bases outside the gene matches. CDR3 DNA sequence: TGTGCCAGCAGTCCCGGGACTAGCGGGACTATGACCTACGAGCAGTACTTC. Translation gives CASSPGTSGTMTYEQYF.

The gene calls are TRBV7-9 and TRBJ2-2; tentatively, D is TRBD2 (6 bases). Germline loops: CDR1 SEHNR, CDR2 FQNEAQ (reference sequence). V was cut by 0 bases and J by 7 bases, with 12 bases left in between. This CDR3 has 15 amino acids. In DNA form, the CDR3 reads TGTGCCAGCAGCTTAGCGACGGACTATTTCGGGGAGCTGTTTTTT. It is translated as CASSLATDYFGELFF.

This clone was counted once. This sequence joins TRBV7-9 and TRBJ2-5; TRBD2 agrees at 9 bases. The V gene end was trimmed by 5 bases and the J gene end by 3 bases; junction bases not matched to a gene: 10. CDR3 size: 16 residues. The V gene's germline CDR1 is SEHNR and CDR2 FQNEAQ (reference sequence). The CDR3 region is CASSTSGRISKETQYF. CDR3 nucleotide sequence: TGTGCCAGCAGCACGAGCGGGAGGATATCTAAAGAGACCCAGTACTTC.